The next 20 T cell receptor beta chains were all read from a single sample in a study of T-cell memory formation after mild COVID-19. In TCRdb, the 5' RACE reads were re-called with MiXCR into one record per CDR3 protein. Of more than 300,000 distinct CDR3 sequences listed, around 20% were seen once; the top ten hold 21%. Source material: PBMCs or a T cell subset sorted from them (not recorded which). Every receptor here comes from a man between 18 and 35 years old who had mild COVID-19 (a few samples of this study predate the infection). Cell type and time point are not known.

This clonotype appeared many times. The gene calls are TRBV5-1 and TRBJ1-5; perhaps TRBD1 as D (6 bases). CDR3 length: 15 residues. CDR1 SGHRS and CDR2 YFSETQ come from the germline V gene. Trimming pared 0 bases from V and 0 bases from J, leaving 7 bases between. The CDR3 sequence: CASSLARGSNQPQHF. CDR3 sequence (DNA): TGCGCCAGCAGCTTGGCCAGGGGTAGCAATCAGCCCCAGCATTTT.

The chain uses TRBV24-1 and TRBJ2-1; the D gene is possibly TRBD2 (5 bases). The V end lost 5 bases, the J end lost 6 bases, and 19 bases lay between the germline ends. This CDR3 comprises 16 residues. CDR1 is KGHDR and CDR2 is SFDVKD in the germline V gene. The CDR3 DNA reads TGTGCCACCAGTGTAGATCCGGGGAGTAGTCGCAATGAGCAGTTCTTC. Translated: CATSVDPGSSRNEQFF.

This chain uses TRBV5-1 with TRBJ2-7; TRBD2 aligns across 10 bases. V lost 2 bases, J lost 5 bases, and 4 bases stayed unmatched. The V gene's germline CDR1 is SGHRS and CDR2 YFSETQ. The CDR3 sequence is 14 residues long. The CDR3 region is CASSFLAGDDEQYF. The CDR3 bases are TGCGCCAGCAGCTTTCTAGCGGGGGACGACGAGCAGTACTTC.

This clonotype turned up a few times. This chain uses TRBV19 with TRBJ1-2; D not certain. V lost 4 bases and J 5 bases, leaving 14 bases between the germline ends. The CDR3 runs 14 residues. Germline CDR1 and CDR2: LNHDA and SQIVND (reference sequence). CDR3 protein: CASSTRPGKYGYTF. The CDR3 DNA is TGTGCCAGTAGTACCAGACCGGGAAAGTATGGCTACACCTTC.

V and J are TRBV11-2 and TRBJ2-3; D ambiguous. Trimming removed 4 bases at V and 4 bases at J, with 6 bases between. This CDR3 is 12 amino acids long. Per germline, CDR1 SGHAT and CDR2 FQNNGV. In DNA, the CDR3 is TGTGCCAGCAGCTCGACTGCAGATACGCAGTATTTT. Translated, it gives CASSSTADTQYF.

The chain joins TRBV5-1 to TRBJ1-1; D is perhaps TRBD1 (5 bases). The CDR3 has 18 amino acids. CDR1 and CDR2 from the germline V gene are SGHRS and YFSETQ. V was shortened by 0 bases and J by 4 bases, with 22 bases between the two germline ends. CDR3 sequence: CASSLVASMGGGGTEAFF. DNA of the CDR3: TGCGCCAGCAGCTTGGTGGCCTCAATGGGCGGGGGGGGCACTGAAGCTTTCTTT.

This clonotype was observed a handful of times. The V call is TRBV19, the J call TRBJ1-2; D ambiguous. Looked up from germline, CDR1 is LNHDA and CDR2 is SQIVND (reference sequence). With 6 bases removed from V and 1 base from J, the gap between germline ends came to 6 bases. The CDR3 is 12 residues long. CDR3 residues: CASSEHNYGYTF. In DNA, the CDR3 is TGTGCCAGTAGCGAACATAACTATGGCTACACCTTC.

The J gene is TRBJ1-4, the V gene TRBV28; D uncertain. V was cut by 11 bases and J by 3 bases, with 16 bases left in between. Germline-derived CDR1 and CDR2 are MDHEN and SYDVKM. The CDR3 extends over 14 amino acids. CDR3 bases: TGTGCCTCCGGGCAGCTTCTCTCTAATGAAAAACTGTTTTTT. It is translated as CASGQLLSNEKLFF. Full variable domain (missing parts from reference TRBV28 and TRBJ1-4): DVKVTQSSRYLVKRTGEKVFLECVQDMDHENMFWYRQDPGLGLRLIYFSYDVKMKEKGDIPEGYSVSREKKERFSLILESASTNQTSMYLCASGQLLSNEKLFFGSGTQLSVL.

The chain recombines TRBV28 with TRBJ2-7; D possibly corresponds to TRBD1 (5 bases). V dropped 4 bases and J dropped 8 bases, with 9 bases sitting between them. Per the germline V gene, CDR1 is MDHEN and CDR2 is SYDVKM. CDR3 length: 11 amino acids. The chain's CDR3 is CASSSGSKQYV. CDR3 DNA: TGTGCCAGCAGTTCAGGGTCAAAGCAGTACGTC.

The genes are TRBV19 and TRBJ2-3; D ambiguous. Germline V gives CDR1 LNHDA, CDR2 SQIVND (reference sequence). V was cut by 5 bases and J by 7 bases, with 13 bases left in between. The CDR3 spans 13 residues. The DNA for the CDR3 is TGTGCCAGTAGTGCCCTCGTGGGGAATACGCAGTATTTT. Translation gives CASSALVGNTQYF. Full variable domain (missing parts from reference TRBV19 and TRBJ2-3): DGGITQSPKYLFRKEGQNVTLSCEQNLNHDAMYWYRQDPGQGLRLIYYSQIVNDFQKGDIAEGYSVSREKKESFPLTVTSAQKNPTAFYLCASSALVGNTQYFGPGTRLTVL.

V is TRBV20-1 and J is TRBJ2-3; D may be TRBD2 (6 bases). This CDR3 spans 14 amino acids. Germline CDR1 DFQATT, CDR2 SNEGSKA (reference sequence). V lost 3 bases, J lost 3 bases, and 13 bases lay in between. CDR3 sequence: CSARRGTGTDTQYF. The CDR3 DNA reads TGCAGTGCTAGGCGGGGCACCGGGACAGATACGCAGTATTTT.

This clonotype has a handful of counts. V gene TRBV7-6 combines with J gene TRBJ2-3; TRBD1 agrees at 11 bases. CDR3 length: 14 residues. CDR1 is SGHVS and CDR2 is FNYEAQ in the germline V gene. J gave up 4 bases and V 8 bases, and 5 bases lay outside the gene matches. As DNA, the CDR3 is TGTGCCAGCGCCCGGGACAGGGGGTCAGATACGCAGTATTTT. Translating it yields CASARDRGSDTQYF.

The chain combines TRBV7-9 with TRBJ2-1; 9 nucleotides agree with TRBD2. The germline V gene has CDR1 SEHNR and CDR2 FQNEAQ (reference sequence). The CDR3 runs 15 residues. The V and J ends lost 4 bases and 4 bases, in that order; junction bases with no gene match: 5. The CDR3 nucleotides are TGTGCCAGCAGCTCCGCGGGGGGGCGTTACAATGAGCAGTTCTTC. Translating it yields CASSSAGGRYNEQFF.

The chain employs TRBV9 and TRBJ2-5, with TRBD1 matching over 7 bases. The trim removed 2 bases at V and 4 bases at J, leaving 8 bases unmatched. Germline loops: CDR1 SGDLS, CDR2 YYNGEE. This CDR3 spans 15 amino acids. CDR3 nucleotide sequence: TGTGCCAGCAGCGTGGCCCCGACAGGGCTAGAGACCCAGTACTTC. Encoded protein: CASSVAPTGLETQYF. Based on the CDR3 plus reference TRBV9 and TRBJ2-5, the full variable domain is DSGVTQTPKHLITATGQRVTLRCSPRSGDLSVYWYQQSLDQGLQFLIQYYNGEERAKGNILERFSAQQFPDLHSELNLSSLELGDSALYFCASSVAPTGLETQYFGPGTRLLVL.

The chain links TRBV6-4 to TRBJ1-5; tentatively, D is TRBD1 (5 bases). The germline CDR1 and CDR2 sequences are MRHNA and SNTAGT. The CDR3 is 16 amino acids. Between the trimmed V and J ends, which lost 4 bases and 3 bases, there was a span of 16 bases. The CDR3 reads CASSGQPSPPNQPQHF. The CDR3 nucleotides are TGTGCCAGCAGTGGACAGCCCTCACCGCCCAATCAGCCCCAGCATTTT.

V usage is TRBV5-1 and J usage is TRBJ2-3; 10 nucleotides agree with TRBD2. J was trimmed by 0 bases and V by 5 bases; bases with no gene match: 3. This CDR3 spans 15 amino acids. CDR1 and CDR2 (germline): SGHRS, YFSETQ. CDR3 residues: CASRASGSSTDTQYF. The CDR3 DNA sequence: TGCGCCAGCAGGGCTAGCGGGAGTAGCACAGATACGCAGTATTTT.

This clonotype was seen a handful of times. The chain couples TRBV9 to TRBJ2-5; 8 bases align to TRBD2. The length of the CDR3 is 14 residues. Germline trimming cut 3 bases from V and 4 bases from J; bases unmatched to any gene: 5. The V gene's germline CDR1 is SGDLS and CDR2 YYNGEE. CDR3 amino acids: CASSAARGGETQYF. The CDR3 bases are TGTGCCAGCAGCGCCGCCCGGGGGGGAGAGACCCAGTACTTC.

The sample holds a few counts of this clonotype. This chain uses TRBV12-3 or TRBV12-4 with TRBJ1-1; D uncertain. The germline V and J ends were trimmed by 3 bases and 2 bases, with 10 bases remaining between them. The CDR3 loop spans 14 amino acids. The CDR3 nucleotides read TGTGCCAGCAGTTTGCTGGCCCACAACACTGAAGCTTTCTTT. The encoded protein is CASSLLAHNTEAFF.

The sample holds a few counts of this clonotype. The rearrangement joins TRBV5-1 to TRBJ2-2, with 11 bases identical to TRBD1. The CDR3 has 17 residues. J gave up 9 bases and V 0 bases, and 10 bases lay outside the gene matches. The V gene's germline CDR1 is SGHRS and CDR2 YFSETQ. CDR3 loop: CASSLAGTGGSRWELFF. CDR3 in DNA: TGCGCCAGCAGCTTGGCCGGGACAGGGGGGTCAAGATGGGAGCTGTTTTTT.

V gene TRBV6-5 combines with J gene TRBJ1-1, with unresolved D. From germline, CDR1 is MNHEY and CDR2 SVGAGI. With 0 bases removed from V and 1 base from J, the gap between germline ends came to 6 bases. This CDR3 contains 14 residues. The CDR3: CASSYSSPNTEAFF. The CDR3 DNA reads as TGTGCCAGCAGTTACTCGAGTCCGAACACTGAAGCTTTCTTT.